This T cell receptor (beta chain) appears in the sequencing data of a study of cytomegalovirus exposure and HLA in healthy donors. The V gene lost 8 bases and the J gene lost 4 bases, with 15 bases spanning the gap. This CDR3 region has 14 residues. Germline loops: CDR1 LGHNT, CDR2 FRNRAP. Amplification used 60 Vbeta primers and 13 Jbeta primers. Some clones are missing from TCRdb's copy, which holds only in-frame ones; the method was immunoSEQ multiplex PCR. Its clone listing holds some 21,000 clones. Healthy bone marrow donors made up the donors. The chain recombines TRBV12-5 with TRBJ2-1, with a possible D match to TRBD2 (5 bases). The TCR comes from a man aged 60-69 years in good health and CMV-seropositive. Sequenced material: PBMCs. This CDR3 is CASSGVAGYNEQFF. CDR3 nucleotides: TGTGCTAGTTCAGGAGTGGCGGGTTACAATGAGCAGTTCTTC.